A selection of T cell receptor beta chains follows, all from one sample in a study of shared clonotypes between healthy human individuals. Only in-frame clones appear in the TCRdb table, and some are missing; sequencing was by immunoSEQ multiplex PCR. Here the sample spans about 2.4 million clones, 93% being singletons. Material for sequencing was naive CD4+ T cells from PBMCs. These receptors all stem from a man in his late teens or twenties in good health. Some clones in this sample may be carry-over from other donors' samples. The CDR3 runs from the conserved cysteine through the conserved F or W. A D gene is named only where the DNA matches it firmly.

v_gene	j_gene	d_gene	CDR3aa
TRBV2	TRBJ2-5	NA	CASSSASVGETQYF
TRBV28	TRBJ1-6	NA	CASSLGPGRGSLHF
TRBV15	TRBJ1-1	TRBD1	CATSSWTGRTTNTEAFF
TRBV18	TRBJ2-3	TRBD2	CASSLPGLAGADTQYF
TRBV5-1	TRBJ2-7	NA	CASSPQGNEQYF
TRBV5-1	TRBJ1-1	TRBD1	CASSFQGQADTEAFF
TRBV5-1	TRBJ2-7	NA	CASSLEGGPPYEQYF
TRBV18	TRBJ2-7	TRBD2	CASSPPSGNYEQYF
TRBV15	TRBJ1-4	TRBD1	CATSDLDRGRRKLFF
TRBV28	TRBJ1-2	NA	CASSLESMAGGYTF
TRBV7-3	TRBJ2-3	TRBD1	CASSRQGAGDTQYF
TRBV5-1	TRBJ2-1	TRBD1	CASSLGQGEIYNEQFF
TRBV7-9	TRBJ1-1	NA	CASSFSSSEAFF
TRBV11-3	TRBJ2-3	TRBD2	CASSLGLAESTDTQYF
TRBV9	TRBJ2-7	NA	CASTPRAESYEQYF
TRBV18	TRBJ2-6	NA	CASSPNGANVLTF
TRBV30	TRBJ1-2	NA	CAWSGGNYGYTF
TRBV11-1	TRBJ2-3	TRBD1	CASTRTGGTDTQYF
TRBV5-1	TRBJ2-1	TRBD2	CASGGGSSYNEQFF
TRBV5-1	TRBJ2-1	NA	CASSGGTSLLEQFF
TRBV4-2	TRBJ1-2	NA	CASSQPGRGSGYTF
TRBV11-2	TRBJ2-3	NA	CASSPDSVSQYF
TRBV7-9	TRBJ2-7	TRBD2	CASSLGRGRSDEQYF